The present T cell receptor beta chain was sequenced within a study of control samples from healthy donors and cancer patients. Here immunoSEQ multiplex PCR was the method, and the copy in TCRdb shows in-frame clones only, minus some. The sample holds about 130,000 clones, roughly 91% seen once. The germline V gene has CDR1 SGHTS and CDR2 YDEGEE. Trimming stripped 0 bases from V and 4 bases from J, with 11 bases between. The CDR3 spans 15 residues. The sequenced sample was PBMCs. The V call is TRBV5-8, the J call TRBJ1-5; D is unclear. The sequence came from a man between 50 and 59 years old with head and neck cancer. The CDR3 loop reads CASSLVQVKNQPQHF. CDR3 bases: TGTGCCAGCAGCTTGGTGCAGGTTAAAAATCAGCCCCAGCATTTT. The full variable domain, its missing parts supplied by reference TRBV5-8 and TRBJ1-5, is EAGVTQSPTHLIKTRGQQATLRCSPISGHTSVYWYQQALGLGLQFLLWYDEGEERNRGNFPPRFSGRQFPNYSSELNVNALELEDSALYLCASSLVQVKNQPQHFGDGTRLSIL.